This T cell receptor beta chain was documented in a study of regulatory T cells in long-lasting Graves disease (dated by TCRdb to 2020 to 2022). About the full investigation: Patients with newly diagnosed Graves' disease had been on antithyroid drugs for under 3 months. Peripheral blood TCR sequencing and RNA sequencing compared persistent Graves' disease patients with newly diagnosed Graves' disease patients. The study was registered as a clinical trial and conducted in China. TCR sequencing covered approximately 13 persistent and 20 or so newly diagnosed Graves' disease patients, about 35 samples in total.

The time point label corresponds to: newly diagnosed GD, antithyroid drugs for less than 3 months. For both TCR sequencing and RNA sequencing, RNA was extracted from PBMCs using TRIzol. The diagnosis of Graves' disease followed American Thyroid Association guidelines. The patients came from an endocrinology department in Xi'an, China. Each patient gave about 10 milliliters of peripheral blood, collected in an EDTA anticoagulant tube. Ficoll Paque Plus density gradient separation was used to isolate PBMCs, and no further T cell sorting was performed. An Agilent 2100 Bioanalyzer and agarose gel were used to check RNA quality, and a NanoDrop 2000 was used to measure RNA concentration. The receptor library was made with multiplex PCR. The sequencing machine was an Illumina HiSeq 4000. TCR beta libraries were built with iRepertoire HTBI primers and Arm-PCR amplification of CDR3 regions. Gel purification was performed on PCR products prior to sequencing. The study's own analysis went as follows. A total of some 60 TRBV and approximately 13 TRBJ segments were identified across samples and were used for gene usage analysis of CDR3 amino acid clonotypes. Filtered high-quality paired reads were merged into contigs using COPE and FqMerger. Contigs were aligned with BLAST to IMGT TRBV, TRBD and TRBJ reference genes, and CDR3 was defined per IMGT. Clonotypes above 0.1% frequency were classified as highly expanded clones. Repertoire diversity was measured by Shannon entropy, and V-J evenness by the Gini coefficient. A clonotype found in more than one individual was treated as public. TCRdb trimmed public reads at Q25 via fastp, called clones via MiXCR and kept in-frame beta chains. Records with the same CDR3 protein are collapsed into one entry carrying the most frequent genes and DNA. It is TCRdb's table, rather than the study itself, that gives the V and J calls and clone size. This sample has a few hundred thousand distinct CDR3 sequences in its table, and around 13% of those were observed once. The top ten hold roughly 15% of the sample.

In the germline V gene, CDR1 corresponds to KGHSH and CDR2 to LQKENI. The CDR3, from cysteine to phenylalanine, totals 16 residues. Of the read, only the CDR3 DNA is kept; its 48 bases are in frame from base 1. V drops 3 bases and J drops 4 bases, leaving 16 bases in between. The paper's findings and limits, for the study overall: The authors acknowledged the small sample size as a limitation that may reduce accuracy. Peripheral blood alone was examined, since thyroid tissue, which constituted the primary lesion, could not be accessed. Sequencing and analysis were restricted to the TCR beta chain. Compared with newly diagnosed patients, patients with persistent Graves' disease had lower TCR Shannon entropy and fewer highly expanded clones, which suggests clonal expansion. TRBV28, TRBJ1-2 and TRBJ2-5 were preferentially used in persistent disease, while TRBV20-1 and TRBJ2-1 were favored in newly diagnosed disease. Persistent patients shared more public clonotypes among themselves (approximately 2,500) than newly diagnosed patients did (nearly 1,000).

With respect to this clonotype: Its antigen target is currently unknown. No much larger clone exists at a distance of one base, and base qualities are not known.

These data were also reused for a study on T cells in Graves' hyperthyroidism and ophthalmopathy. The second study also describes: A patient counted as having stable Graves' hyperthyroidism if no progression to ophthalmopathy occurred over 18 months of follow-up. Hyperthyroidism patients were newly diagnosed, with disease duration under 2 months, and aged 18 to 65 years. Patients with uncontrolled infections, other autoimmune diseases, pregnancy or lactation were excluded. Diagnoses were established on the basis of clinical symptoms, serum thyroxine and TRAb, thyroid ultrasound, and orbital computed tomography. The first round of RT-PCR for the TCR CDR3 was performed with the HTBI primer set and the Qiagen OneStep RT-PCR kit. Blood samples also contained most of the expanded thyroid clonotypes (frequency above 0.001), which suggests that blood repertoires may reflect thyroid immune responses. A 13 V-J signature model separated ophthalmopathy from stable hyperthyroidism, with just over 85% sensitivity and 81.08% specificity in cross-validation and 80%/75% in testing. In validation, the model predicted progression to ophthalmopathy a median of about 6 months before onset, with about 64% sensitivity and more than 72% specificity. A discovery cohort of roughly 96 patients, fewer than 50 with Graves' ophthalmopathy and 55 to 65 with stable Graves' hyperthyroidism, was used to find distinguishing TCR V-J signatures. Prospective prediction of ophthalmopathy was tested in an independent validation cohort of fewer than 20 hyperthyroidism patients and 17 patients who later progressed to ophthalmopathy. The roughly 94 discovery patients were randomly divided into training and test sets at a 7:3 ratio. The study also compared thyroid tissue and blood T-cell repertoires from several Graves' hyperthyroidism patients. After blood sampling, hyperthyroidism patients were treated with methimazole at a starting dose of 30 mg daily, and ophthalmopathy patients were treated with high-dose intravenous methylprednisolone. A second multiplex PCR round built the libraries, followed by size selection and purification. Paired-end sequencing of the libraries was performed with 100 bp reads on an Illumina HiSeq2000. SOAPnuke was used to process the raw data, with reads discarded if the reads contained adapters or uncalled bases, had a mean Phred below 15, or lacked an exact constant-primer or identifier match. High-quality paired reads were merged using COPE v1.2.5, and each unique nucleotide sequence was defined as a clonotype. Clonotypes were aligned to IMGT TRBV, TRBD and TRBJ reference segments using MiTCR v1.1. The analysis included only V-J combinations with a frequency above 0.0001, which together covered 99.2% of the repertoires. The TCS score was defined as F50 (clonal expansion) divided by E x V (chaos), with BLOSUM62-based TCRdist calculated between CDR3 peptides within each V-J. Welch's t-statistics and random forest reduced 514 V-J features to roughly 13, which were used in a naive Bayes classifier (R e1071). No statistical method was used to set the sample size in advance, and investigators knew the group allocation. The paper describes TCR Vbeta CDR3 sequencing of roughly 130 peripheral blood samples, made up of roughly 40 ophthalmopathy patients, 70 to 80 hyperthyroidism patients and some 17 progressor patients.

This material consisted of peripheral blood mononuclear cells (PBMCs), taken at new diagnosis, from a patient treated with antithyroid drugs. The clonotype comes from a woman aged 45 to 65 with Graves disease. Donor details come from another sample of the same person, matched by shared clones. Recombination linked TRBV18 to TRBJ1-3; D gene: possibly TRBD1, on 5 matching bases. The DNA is TGTGCCAGCTCACCGCTCGACAGCGTGGGAGGAAACACCATATATTTT. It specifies CASSPLDSVGGNTIYF.